A selection of T cell receptor beta chains follows, all from one sample in a study of blood T cell repertoires in COVID-19. The assay was immunoSEQ multiplex PCR, and TCRdb's table has in-frame clones only and misses some. In the table there are roughly 47,000 clones, approximately 85% of which are singletons. Sequenced input: peripheral blood. These receptors came from a woman aged 80 or over with COVID-19, enrolled during active disease. The CDR3 runs from the conserved cysteine through the conserved F or W. A D gene is named only where the DNA matches it firmly. Rows may omit the clone size; those that give it use once, few, many or a size class.

>TRBD1|NA|TRBV14|TRBJ1-2
TGTGCCAGCAGCCAAGGACAGGGAGATGGCTACACCTTC
CASSQGQGDGYTF
>NA|once|TRBV5-4|TRBJ1-1
TGTGCCAGCAGCTTTGGGCAAGAGAACACTGAAGCTTTCTTT
CASSFGQENTEAFF
>TRBD2|NA|TRBV5-1|TRBJ2-1
TGCGCCAGCGTTGAAGGGACTAGCGCCTACAATGAGCAGTTCTTC
CASVEGTSAYNEQFF
>NA|NA|TRBV4-2|TRBJ2-3
TGTGCCAGCAGCCAATCCGAGGTCACAGATACGCAGTATTTT
CASSQSEVTDTQYF
>NA|NA|TRBV9|TRBJ2-3
TGTGCCAGCAGCGTAGTCGCAGGGTCGGGCACAGATACGCAGTATTTT
CASSVVAGSGTDTQYF
>NA|NA|TRBV3-1/TRBV3-2|TRBJ1-6
TGTGCCAGCAGCCTGGGGCTACAAAATTCACCCCTCCACTTT
CASSLGLQNSPLHF
>TRBD1|NA|TRBV29-1|TRBJ1-2
TGCAGCGCCGTGACAGGGATGAGGGGCTACACCTTC
CSAVTGMRGYTF
>TRBD1|few|TRBV27|TRBJ1-1
TGTGCCAGCAGTTTAGGGACAGGGGGCATGATGAACACTGAAGCTTTCTTT
CASSLGTGGMMNTEAFF
>TRBD1|NA|TRBV3-1/TRBV3-2|TRBJ2-1
TGTGCCAGCAGCGTCCCGGGAACAGGGGACAATGAGCAGTTCTTC
CASSVPGTGDNEQFF
>TRBD1|NA|TRBV9|TRBJ2-1
TGTGCCAGCAGCGTAGATGCAGGGGGATCCTACAATGAGCAGTTCTTC
CASSVDAGGSYNEQFF
>TRBD2|NA|TRBV5-5|TRBJ2-5
TGTGCCAGCAGCCCCGTTCTAGCGGGGGGGAAAGAGACCCAGTACTTC
CASSPVLAGGKETQYF
>TRBD2|NA|TRBV5-1|TRBJ2-5
TGCGCCAGCAGCCCCCCCATAGCGGGAGGCCCTCAGTACCAAGAGACCCAGTACTTC
CASSPPIAGGPQYQETQYF
>NA|NA|TRBV28|TRBJ1-5
TGTGCCAGCAGAAAGGGAGTCGCCTACAATCAGCCCCAGCATTTT
CASRKGVAYNQPQHF
>TRBD1|NA|TRBV25-1|TRBJ1-1
TGTGCCAGCAGTCTCGGACAGGTGAACACTGAAGCTTTCTTT
CASSLGQVNTEAFF
>NA|NA|TRBV4-1|TRBJ1-6
TGCGCCAGCAGCCATGGGAGTTCACCCCTCCACTTT
CASSHGSSPLHF
>TRBD2|NA|TRBV5-1|TRBJ2-1
TGCGCCAGCAGCTTGGGGACTAGCGGGAGGGCCGGGGAGCAGTTCTTC
CASSLGTSGRAGEQFF
>TRBD1|NA|TRBV27|TRBJ2-7
TGTGCCAGTCACCGGACAGGGGGCTACGAGCAGTACTTC
CASHRTGGYEQYF
>TRBD2|NA|TRBV13|TRBJ2-2
TGTGCTAGCAGCTTAGGTAGCGGGAGGGCCTATCCCGGGGAGCTGTTTTTT
CASSLGSGRAYPGELFF
>NA|NA|TRBV6-6|TRBJ2-7
TGTGCCAGCAGGGACCAACTAGCCCCCGGGCCCTACGAGCAGTACTTC
CASRDQLAPGPYEQYF
>TRBD1|NA|TRBV4-1|TRBJ2-5
TGCGCCAGCAGCCAAGATCGGGCCTCCGGGACAGGGTTTCAAGAGACCCAGTACTTC
CASSQDRASGTGFQETQYF
>NA|medium-sized|TRBV9|TRBJ2-7
TGTGCCAGCAGCATAGGGCCCCCGCTGACCTACGAGCAGTACTTC
CASSIGPPLTYEQYF
>TRBD2|NA|TRBV5-4|TRBJ2-5
TGTGCCAGCAGCGGGCGGGTACTAGCGGGGCCACAAGAGACCCAGTACTTC
CASSGRVLAGPQETQYF
>TRBD1|NA|TRBV23-1|TRBJ1-1
TGCGCCAGCACCCCACCGGGACAGGGAGGAGCTTTCTTT
CASTPPGQGGAFF
>NA|NA|TRBV28|TRBJ2-2
TGTGCCAGCAGGCCGACAGCAAACACCGGGGAGCTGTTTTTT
CASRPTANTGELFF
>TRBD1|few|TRBV7-6|TRBJ1-4
TGTGCCAGCAGCACGGGACAGGTTGATGAAAAACTGTTTTTT
CASSTGQVDEKLFF
>TRBD2|NA|TRBV5-4|TRBJ2-5
TGTGCCAGCAGCCCCCGGGCAGCGGGGGGCCAAGAGACCCAGTACTTC
CASSPRAAGGQETQYF
>TRBD1|NA|TRBV27|TRBJ1-4
TGTGCCAGCAGTTTAAGGACAGGGGGCTCTAATGAAAAACTGTTTTTT
CASSLRTGGSNEKLFF
>NA|NA|TRBV7-9|TRBJ2-1
TGTGCCAGCAGCCTAACCGGTGAGCAGTTCTTC
CASSLTGEQFF